The 11 T cell receptor beta chains below were found in one sample sequenced in a study of T cells after posttransplantation cyclophosphamide. Clones were read by immunoSEQ multiplex PCR, and TCRdb kept only the in-frame ones, dropping some. This sample has about 24,000 clones, each found more than once. Sequencing input: PBMCs. These receptors originate from a woman between 45 and 65 years old in good health, CMV-negative, and a related stem cell transplant donor.

V gene TRBV6-6 combines with J gene TRBJ1-6; 7 bases match TRBD1. Germline assignment: CDR1 MNHNY and CDR2 SVGAGI (reference sequence). The trim removed 6 bases at V and 7 bases at J, leaving 6 bases unmatched. The CDR3 extends over 14 amino acids. CDR3 amino acids: CASSQGVTNSPLHF. The CDR3 DNA sequence: TGTGCCAGCAGCCAGGGGGTGACCAATTCACCCCTCCACTTT.

In its sample, this clone was seen many times. The chain is built from TRBV7-2 and TRBJ1-2, with 7 bases matching TRBD1. Trimming took 6 bases from V and 0 from J; bases not matched to a gene: 7. CDR1 and CDR2 from the germline V gene are SGHTA and FQGNSA. The CDR3 length is 15 residues. CDR3 sequence: CASRPDRAPNYGYTF. CDR3 DNA: TGTGCCAGCAGGCCCGACAGGGCCCCTAACTATGGCTACACCTTC.

V usage is TRBV7-9 and J usage is TRBJ2-5, with TRBD1 matching over 10 bases. This CDR3 is 15 amino acids long. Germline lookup yields CDR1 SEHNR and CDR2 FQNEAQ (reference sequence). V lost 2 bases, J lost 3 bases, and 3 bases stayed unmatched. The CDR3 loop is CASSLWDRGKETQYF. CDR3 DNA: TGTGCCAGCAGCTTATGGGACAGGGGAAAAGAGACCCAGTACTTC.

There are many counts of this clone. The chain carries TRBV15 and TRBJ1-5; possible D gene TRBD1, 5 bases. V dropped 3 bases and J dropped 1 base, with 10 bases sitting between them. Germline loops: CDR1 LNHNV, CDR2 YYDKDF (reference sequence). CDR3 length: 15 amino acids. CDR3 amino acids: CATSRGRLSNQPQHF. CDR3 nucleotide sequence: TGTGCCACCAGCAGGGGGCGGCTGAGCAATCAGCCCCAGCATTTT.

At least ten counts were recorded for this clone. V is TRBV18 and J is TRBJ2-1; 11 bases agree with TRBD2. This CDR3 spans 14 amino acids. The J segment lost 5 bases and the V segment lost 4 bases, leaving 1 base of the junction unmatched. The germline V gene has CDR1 KGHSH and CDR2 LQKENI. The CDR3 protein is CASSQLAGDNEQFF. For the CDR3, the DNA is TGTGCCAGCTCACAACTAGCGGGAGACAATGAGCAGTTCTTC.

This clone has ten or more counts. The CDR3 spells CASSLGQAESSYEQYF. The CDR3 bases are TGTGCCAGCAGCTTAGGACAGGCCGAGAGCTCCTACGAGCAGTACTTC. V usage is TRBV7-2 and J usage is TRBJ2-7, with a possible D match to TRBD1 (6 bases). CDR1 SGHTA and CDR2 FQGNSA come from the germline V gene. The CDR3 loop spans 16 amino acids. The V end lost 1 base, the J end lost 0 bases, and 13 bases lay between the germline ends.

This clone showed up many times. CDR3 amino acids: CASPGPGGYTF. The CDR3 nucleotides read TGTGCCAGCCCAGGGCCCGGAGGCTACACCTTC. J is TRBJ1-2 and V is TRBV19; D is possibly TRBD1 (5 bases). The ends were cut back, 9 bases at V and 8 bases at J, with 13 bases in the middle. The CDR3 length is 11 residues. Looked up from germline, CDR1 is LNHDA and CDR2 is SQIVND (reference sequence).

This clone was seen repeatedly, ten times or more. This chain links TRBV19 with TRBJ2-5; 9 nucleotides align to TRBD2. Trimming at V came to 3 bases and at J to 5 bases, leaving 4 bases not matched to a gene. Germline lookup yields CDR1 LNHDA and CDR2 SQIVND (reference sequence). The CDR3 length is 14 residues. The CDR3 DNA sequence: TGTGCCAGTAGTATCCGGACTAGCGATGAGACCCAGTACTTC. The encoded protein is CASSIRTSDETQYF.

This clone has a count of ten or more. V gene TRBV29-1 combines with J gene TRBJ1-1; possibly TRBD1 for D (6 bases). Germline loops: CDR1 SQVTM, CDR2 ANQGSEA. Trimming removed 8 bases from V and 1 base from J, with 14 bases in between. The CDR3 sequence is 13 residues long. CDR3 in DNA: TGCAGCACTACAGGGCCTTCGAACACTGAAGCTTTCTTT. It translates to CSTTGPSNTEAFF.

This clone was seen many times. The rearrangement joins TRBV29-1 to TRBJ1-5; 10 bases are a match to TRBD1. The V and J ends lost 7 bases and 2 bases, in that order; junction bases with no gene match: 5. The CDR3 covers 14 residues. Germline V lookup: CDR1 SQVTM, CDR2 ANQGSEA. The CDR3, as DNA: TGCAGCGCGACAGGGGGCTACGGCAATCAGCCCCAGCATTTT. Amino acid sequence: CSATGGYGNQPQHF.

This clone was picked up many times. The gene calls are TRBV19 and TRBJ1-2; 9 bases line up with TRBD1. Per germline, CDR1 LNHDA and CDR2 SQIVND (reference sequence). The CDR3 consists of 13 residues. Losses at the gene ends were 5 bases for V and 5 bases for J; bases not matched to a gene: 3. The CDR3 nucleotides read TGTGCCAGTAGTCGGGACAGGGCATATGGCTACACCTTC. This translates into CASSRDRAYGYTF.